A single sample gave rise to the 6 T cell receptor beta chains below, sequenced in a study of blood T cell repertoires in COVID-19. Sequencing used immunoSEQ multiplex PCR; TCRdb keeps in-frame clones, though not all of them. The top ten hold around 4.5% of the sample, which has some 130,000 clones, approximately 90% seen once. Source material: peripheral blood. These TCRs come from a man aged 55 to 70 with COVID-19, enrolled during active disease.

This clone was seen more than once but under ten times. This rearrangement joins TRBV10-3 to TRBJ2-2, with TRBD1 matching 7 bases. The CDR3 runs to 16 residues. V trimming: 3 bases; J trimming: 4 bases; junction bases outside the gene matches: 8. Germline V gives CDR1 ENHRY, CDR2 SYGVKD. This chain's CDR3 is CAISDFEDRATGELFF. The CDR3 nucleotides are TGTGCCATCAGTGACTTTGAAGACAGGGCCACCGGGGAGCTGTTTTTT.

This chain connects TRBV5-1 to TRBJ2-7; TRBD2 agrees at 7 bases. The V gene end was trimmed by 4 bases and the J gene end by 2 bases; junction bases not matched to a gene: 6. The CDR3 is made up of 14 amino acids. Germline V CDR1 and CDR2: SGHRS, YFSETQ. The CDR3 protein is CASSRGGVTYEQYF. CDR3 nucleotide sequence: TGCGCCAGCAGCCGTGGGGGGGTAACCTACGAGCAGTACTTC.

In this sample, this clone turned up a few times. The gene calls are TRBV18 and TRBJ1-1; possibly TRBD1 for D (6 bases). With 2 bases removed from V and 3 bases from J, the gap between germline ends came to 13 bases. This CDR3 is 15 amino acids long. From germline, CDR1 is KGHSH and CDR2 LQKENI. The CDR3 DNA reads TGTGCCAGCTCACCAACAGGGTTACGGGACACTGAAGCTTTCTTT. It encodes CASSPTGLRDTEAFF.

The chain couples TRBV7-8 to TRBJ1-2; 11 positions agree with TRBD1. CDR3 length: 13 amino acids. The germline V gene encodes CDR1 SGHVS and CDR2 FQNEAQ. With 5 bases clipped from V and 10 bases from J, the junction kept 6 bases outside the gene matches. The CDR3 sequence: CASSLGQGEDYTF. Written as DNA, the CDR3 is TGTGCCAGCAGCCTGGGACAGGGGGAAGACTACACCTTC.

V is TRBV15 and J is TRBJ1-1, with D tentatively TRBD1 (5 bases). V lost 3 bases and J lost 6, with 17 bases in between. The CDR3 spans 15 residues. The germline V gene encodes CDR1 LNHNV and CDR2 YYDKDF (reference sequence). The CDR3: CATSRGGQQAAEAFF. Here the CDR3 DNA reads TGTGCCACCAGCAGGGGAGGGCAACAGGCTGCTGAAGCTTTCTTT.

The chain links TRBV13 to TRBJ2-7; 7 bases line up with TRBD1. The CDR3 contains 19 residues. Germline CDR1 and CDR2: PRHDT and FYEKMQ (reference sequence). V was pared by 4 bases and J by 2 bases, with 20 bases of the junction left unmatched. CDR3: CASSSQARQGLPIPYEQYF. In DNA, the CDR3 is TGTGCCAGCAGCTCCCAGGCCCGACAGGGTCTACCTATACCCTACGAGCAGTACTTC.